The entry below gives a single TCR beta chain sequence along with its context. Its antigen is unidentified. The source of the sample is a study of shared clonotypes between healthy human individuals. CDR3 size: 12 residues. V lost 7 bases, J lost 5 bases, and 3 bases stayed unmatched. Germline loops: CDR1 MNHNY, CDR2 SVGAGI (reference sequence). Sequencing was performed with immunoSEQ multiplex PCR; in TCRdb, only in-frame clones are kept and a portion is missing. The sample lists millions of clones; about 92% were seen once. Study outcomes and limitations: Non-shared clonotypes had lower generation probabilities than those shared by all four donors.

This sequence was found in a young man in good health. Some clones in this sample may be carry-over from other donors' samples. The V call is TRBV6-6, the J call TRBJ2-7, with 9 bases aligning to TRBD2. Source material: naive CD4+ T cells from PBMCs. The subset was: CD45RA+ positively selected. The CDR3 sequence: CASTAGGHEQYF. The CDR3, as DNA: TGTGCCAGCACAGCGGGGGGCCACGAGCAGTACTTC.